Below, 4 T cell receptor beta chains from the same sample are listed, as sequenced in a study of vaccination and CD4 T cells after COVID-19. Treatment specified: approximately nine-day PBMC culture with coronavirus spike peptide pools or control peptides (ViraFEST assay). These TCRs' antigens remain unknown. Once obtained from cultured CD4+ T cells, the DNA was sequenced using the Oncomine TCR Beta short-read assay. TCRdb re-called the PCR reads through MiXCR, storing one row per CDR3 protein. Here the sample spans 10,000 to 15,000 distinct CDR3 sequences, approximately 50% being singletons. The sequenced material came from CD4+ T cells from blood, cultured in vitro. The receptors originated from a human donor who had recovered from COVID-19.

V is TRBV2 and J is TRBJ1-5; TRBD1 agrees at 9 bases. The ends lost 4 bases at V and 2 bases at J; junction bases unmatched: 0. From germline, CDR1 is SNHLY and CDR2 FYNNEI. CDR3 length equals 14 residues. The CDR3 protein is CASSGTGGNQPQHF. CDR3 nucleotides: TGTGCCAGCAGTGGGACAGGGGGCAATCAGCCCCAGCATTTT.

The chain combines TRBV19 with TRBJ2-2, with D perhaps matching TRBD1 or TRBD2 (5 bases each). V lost 4 bases and J lost 1, with 10 bases in between. CDR3 size: 15 residues. Germline V CDR1 and CDR2: LNHDA, SQIVND (reference sequence). CDR3 bases: TGTGCCAGTAGTAGGTGGGGGAGGAACACCGGGGAGCTGTTTTTT. It codes for CASSRWGRNTGELFF.

The V and J genes are TRBV30 and TRBJ2-2; D uncertain. This CDR3 is 14 amino acids long. The germline V gene has CDR1 GTSNPN and CDR2 SVGIG (reference sequence). The germline V and J ends were trimmed by 2 bases and 2 bases, with 9 bases remaining between them. The CDR3 DNA is TGTGCCTGGAGTCCTGACTCCAACACCGGGGAGCTGTTTTTT. It translates to CAWSPDSNTGELFF. Together with reference TRBV30 and TRBJ2-2, the CDR3 gives the full variable domain: SQTIHQWPATLVQPVGSPLSLECTVEGTSNPNLYWYRQAAGRGLQLLFYSVGIGQISSEVPQNLSASRPQDRQFILSSKKLLLSDSGFYLCAWSPDSNTGELFFGEGSRLTVL.

This chain connects TRBV6-5 to TRBJ1-2; D is unresolved. The CDR3 contains 13 residues. V was trimmed by 2 bases and J by 0 bases, leaving 4 bases between them. CDR1 MNHEY and CDR2 SVGAGI come from the germline V gene. The chain's CDR3 is CASSYTANYGYTF. The DNA for the CDR3 is TGTGCCAGCAGTTACACAGCTAACTATGGCTACACCTTC.